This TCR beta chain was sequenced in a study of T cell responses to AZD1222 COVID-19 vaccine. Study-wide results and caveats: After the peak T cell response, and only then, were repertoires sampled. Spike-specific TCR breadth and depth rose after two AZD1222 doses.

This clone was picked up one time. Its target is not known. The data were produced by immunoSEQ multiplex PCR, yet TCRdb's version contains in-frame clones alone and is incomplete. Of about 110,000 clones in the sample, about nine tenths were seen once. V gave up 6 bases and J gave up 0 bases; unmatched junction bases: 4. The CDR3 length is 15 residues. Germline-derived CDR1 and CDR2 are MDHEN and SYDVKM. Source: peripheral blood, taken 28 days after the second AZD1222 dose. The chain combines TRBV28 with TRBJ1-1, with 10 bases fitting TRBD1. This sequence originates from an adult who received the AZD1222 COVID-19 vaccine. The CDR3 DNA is TGTGCCAGCAGGGGACAGGGGAGGGTGAACACTGAAGCTTTCTTT. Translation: CASRGQGRVNTEAFF.